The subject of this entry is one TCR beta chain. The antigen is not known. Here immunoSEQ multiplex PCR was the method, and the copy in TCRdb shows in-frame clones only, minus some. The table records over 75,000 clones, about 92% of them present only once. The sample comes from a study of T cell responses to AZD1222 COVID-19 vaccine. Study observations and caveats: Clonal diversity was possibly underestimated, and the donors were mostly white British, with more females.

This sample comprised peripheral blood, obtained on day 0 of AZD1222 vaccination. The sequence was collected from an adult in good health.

The CDR3 region is CASSAGHPVATVSGNTIYF. The CDR3, as DNA: TGTGCCAGCAGCGCTGGACACCCCGTGGCCACCGTCTCTGGAAACACCATATATTTT. The chain recombines TRBV9 with TRBJ1-3; D is possibly TRBD1 (5 bases). V lost 3 bases to trimming and J lost 0 bases, with 22 bases between them. The CDR3 is made up of 19 amino acids. CDR1 and CDR2 from the germline V gene are SGDLS and YYNGEE.